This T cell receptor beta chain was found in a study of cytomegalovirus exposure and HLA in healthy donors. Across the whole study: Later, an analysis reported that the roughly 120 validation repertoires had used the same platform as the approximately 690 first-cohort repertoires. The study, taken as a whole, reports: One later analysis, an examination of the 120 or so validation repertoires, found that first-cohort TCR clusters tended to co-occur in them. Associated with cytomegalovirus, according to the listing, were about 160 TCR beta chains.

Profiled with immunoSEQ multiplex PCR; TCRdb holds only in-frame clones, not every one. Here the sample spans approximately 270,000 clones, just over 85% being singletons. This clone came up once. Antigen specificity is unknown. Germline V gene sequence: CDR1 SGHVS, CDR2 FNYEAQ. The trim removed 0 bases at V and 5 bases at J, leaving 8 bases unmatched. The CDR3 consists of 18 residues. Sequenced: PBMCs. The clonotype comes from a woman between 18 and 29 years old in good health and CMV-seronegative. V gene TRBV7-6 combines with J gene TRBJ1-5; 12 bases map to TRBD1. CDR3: CASSLALGTGGADQPQHF. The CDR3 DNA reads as TGTGCCAGCAGCTTAGCGCTCGGGACAGGGGGCGCCGATCAGCCCCAGCATTTT.